A selection of T cell receptor beta chains follows, all from one sample in a study of blood T cells in healthy people across ages. One entry per CDR3 protein, called by TCRdb with MiXCR from the 5' RACE reads. The table has roughly 830,000 distinct CDR3 sequences, less than 80% seen once; the top ten hold about a quarter. The material sequenced was blood. The receptors shown here come from a man aged 25 to 45 in good health. Each CDR3 is given with its conserved first and last residue. Fields, in order: J gene, V gene, clone size, D gene, CDR3 DNA, CDR3 protein. D genes are given only for firm matches. Some rows have no size entry. The others give once, few or many, or a class for an expanded clone.

TRBJ2-5,TRBV9,-,-,TGTGCCAGCAGCGTAGCGAGCGGTGGGGAGGAAGAGACCCAGTACTTC,CASSVASGGEEETQYF
TRBJ2-1,TRBV9,-,TRBD2,TGTGCCAGCAGCCCAATAGCGGGGATGACCTACAATGAGCAGTTCTTC,CASSPIAGMTYNEQFF
TRBJ1-5,TRBV6-6,-,TRBD1,TGTGCCAGCAGTTTCCGACAGGGCGGTAGGCAGCCCCAGCATTTT,CASSFRQGGRQPQHF
TRBJ2-7,TRBV5-1,few,-,TGCGCCAGCAGCTTTGGGGGCCTAAGCTCCTACGAGCAGTACTTC,CASSFGGLSSYEQYF
TRBJ2-5,TRBV10-3,few,-,TGTGCCATCAGTGAGTCTAGGACAGACGGTGAGCAGTACTTC,CAISESRTDGEQYF
TRBJ2-5,TRBV29-1,-,-,TGCAGCGTTGAAGATCAGGCAGGTCGATCGGGAGAGCAGTACTTC,CSVEDQAGRSGEQYF
TRBJ1-2,TRBV7-2,-,-,TGTGCCAGCAGCTCGATTGGGGGCGGCTACACCTTC,CASSSIGGGYTF
TRBJ1-2,TRBV30,-,-,TGTGCCTGGAGTGTAGGTCAGGGCGCTGGCTACACCTTC,CAWSVGQGAGYTF
TRBJ2-3,TRBV6-2/TRBV6-3,few,-,TGTGCCAGCAGTTGGACAACTAATACGCAGTATTTT,CASSWTTNTQYF
TRBJ2-5,TRBV2,-,TRBD1,TGTGCCAGCAGTGAAGACAAGACAGGGGTTGAGACCCAGTACTTC,CASSEDKTGVETQYF
TRBJ2-3,TRBV13,-,-,TGTGCCAGCAGCCGGGACTTCCGCACAGATACGCAGTATTTT,CASSRDFRTDTQYF
TRBJ2-7,TRBV29-1,-,-,TGCAGCGGCCGGACTGGCAATGAGCAGTACTTC,CSGRTGNEQYF
TRBJ2-1,TRBV9,-,TRBD2,TGTGCCAGCAGCGTAGGGGTAGCGGGGGATGAGCAGTTCTTC,CASSVGVAGDEQFF
TRBJ2-1,TRBV20-1,-,TRBD2,TGCAGTGCTAGAGGTCAATTAGTTGGAGCGGGGGGACTATACAATGAGCAGTTCTTC,CSARGQLVGAGGLYNEQFF
TRBJ2-1,TRBV7-2,-,TRBD1,TGTGCCAGCAGCCCGGGGTCCGGGACAGGGAACAATGAGCAGTTCTTC,CASSPGSGTGNNEQFF
TRBJ2-6,TRBV4-3,-,TRBD1,TGCGCCAGCAGCCAAGGGACAGGGGGCGCTTTTGGGGCCAACGTCCTGACTTTC,CASSQGTGGAFGANVLTF
TRBJ2-5,TRBV5-1,once,-,TGCGCCAGCAGCTTGGCCGGGGTTGTGGGAGAGACCCAGTACTTC,CASSLAGVVGETQYF
TRBJ1-1,TRBV6-5,-,-,TGTGCCAGCAGGAATAGCCATATCCCTGAAGCTTTCTTT,CASRNSHIPEAFF
TRBJ2-3,TRBV7-2,-,-,TGTGCCAGCAGTCCAATGGGGACCACAGATACGCAGTATTTT,CASSPMGTTDTQYF
TRBJ2-7,TRBV20-1,-,-,TGCAGTCGAAGTGACAGGTTCACCTACGAGCAGTACTTC,CSRSDRFTYEQYF
TRBJ2-7,TRBV7-9,-,-,TGTGCCAGCAGCGCCCTTGGGGGTACCTACGAGCAGTACTTC,CASSALGGTYEQYF
TRBJ1-5,TRBV7-9,-,-,TGTGCCAGCAGCTTAGCCACAGGGATTAGCAATCAGCCCCAGCATTTT,CASSLATGISNQPQHF
TRBJ2-1,TRBV9,once,TRBD1,TGTGCCAGCAGCGTAGTTCTGGGACAGGGGCACAGTGAGCAGTTCTTC,CASSVVLGQGHSEQFF
TRBJ2-2,TRBV20-1,once,-,TGCAGTGCCAGGGGGAGGGACTACACCGGGGAGCTGTTTTTT,CSARGRDYTGELFF
TRBJ2-3,TRBV3-1,-,TRBD2,TGTGCCAGCAGCCAACCTCTGGGGACTAGCGTTAGCACAGATACGCAGTATTTT,CASSQPLGTSVSTDTQYF
TRBJ2-7,TRBV20-1,-,-,TGCAGTGCTGGCCCTGGGGAATTCTACGAGCAGTACTTC,CSAGPGEFYEQYF
TRBJ2-7,TRBV4-1,-,TRBD1,TGCGCCAGCAGCCCCCCGCGAGGGGGCGGTCAGTACTTC,CASSPPRGGGQYF
TRBJ2-5,TRBV6-5,-,-,TGTGCCAGCAGTTACTCCAGGGGAAGGGGAGAGACCCAGTACTTC,CASSYSRGRGETQYF
TRBJ2-1,TRBV7-2,many,-,TGTGCCAGCAGCCCACCTTCCTACAATGAGCAGTTCTTC,CASSPPSYNEQFF
TRBJ1-6,TRBV6-5,-,-,TGTGCCAGCAGCCAGGCGCGCTGGTCAGATTCACCCCTCCACTTT,CASSQARWSDSPLHF
TRBJ2-7,TRBV20-1,few,-,TGCAGTGCTAGACCCCGGCAGGGAGCCCCTTACGAGCAGTACTTC,CSARPRQGAPYEQYF
TRBJ2-5,TRBV12-3/TRBV12-4,-,-,TGTGCCAGCACCTATTCTCTACAGACCCAGTACTTC,CASTYSLQTQYF
TRBJ1-5,TRBV7-8,few,TRBD1,TGTGCCAGCAGCCTCACGGACAGGGCGGTTCGCAATCAGCCCCAGCATTTT,CASSLTDRAVRNQPQHF